This T cell receptor beta chain was captured in a study of T cells in Graves' hyperthyroidism and ophthalmopathy (dated by TCRdb to between 2017 and 2020). At the level of the whole study: Peripheral blood samples were taken at initial diagnosis, before any treatment was given. An independent validation cohort of around 19 hyperthyroidism patients and approximately 17 patients who later progressed to ophthalmopathy tested prospective prediction of ophthalmopathy. Once sampling was done, hyperthyroidism patients were given methimazole at a starting dose of 30 mg daily, whereas ophthalmopathy patients were given high-dose intravenous methylprednisolone. A discovery cohort of roughly 100 patients, approximately 44 with Graves' ophthalmopathy and over 55 with stable Graves' hyperthyroidism, was used to find distinguishing TCR V-J signatures. The approximately 97 discovery patients were randomly divided into training and test sets at a 7:3 ratio. In more than 5 Graves' hyperthyroidism patients, the study also compared T-cell repertoires from thyroid tissue with T-cell repertoires from blood. The paper reports TCR Vbeta CDR3 sequencing of some 140 peripheral blood samples: around 41 ophthalmopathy, under 80 hyperthyroidism and roughly 17 progressor patients. The paper as a whole reports these results and caveats: In validation, progression to ophthalmopathy was predicted by the model with around 70% sensitivity and 72.22% specificity, a median of approximately 6.5 months before onset. Sample size was not statistically predetermined, and blinding of investigators to group allocation was not performed. In cross-validation, a model built on a 13 V-J signature told ophthalmopathy apart from stable hyperthyroidism with 87.88% sensitivity and 81% to 82% specificity, and in testing the same model reached 80%/75%. Blood samples also contained most of the expanded thyroid clonotypes (frequency above 0.001), which suggests that blood repertoires may reflect thyroid immune responses.

Ophthalmopathy patients had moderately to severely active disease, Clinical Activity Score of at least 3, NOSPECS grade of at least 4, and duration under 3 months. Exclusion was applied to patients with uncontrolled infections, other autoimmune diseases, pregnancy or lactation. Diagnoses relied on clinical symptoms, serum thyroxine and TRAb, thyroid ultrasound and orbital computed tomography. PBMCs were separated from 10 ml of fresh peripheral blood using Ficoll-Paque density gradient centrifugation. Total RNA was extracted using Trizol reagent, and RNA quality was assessed on an Agilent 2100 Bioanalyzer. Amplification of TCR beta CDR3 regions was carried out from RNA transcripts. The TCR CDR3 was subjected to a first round of RT-PCR using the HTBI primer set and the Qiagen OneStep RT-PCR kit. The libraries were constructed in a second round of multiplex PCR and then size-selected and purified. The libraries were sequenced on an Illumina HiSeq2000 using paired-end 100 bp reads. On the study's bioinformatics: SOAPnuke was used to process the raw data, with reads discarded if the reads contained adapters or uncalled bases, had a mean Phred below 15, or lacked an exact constant-primer or identifier match. High-quality paired reads were merged using COPE v1.2.5, and each unique nucleotide sequence was defined as a clonotype. MiTCR v1.1 was used to align the clonotypes against IMGT TRBV, TRBD and TRBJ reference segments. The analysis included only V-J combinations with a frequency above 0.0001, which together covered 98% to 99.2% of the repertoires. The TCS score was defined as F50 (clonal expansion) divided by E x V (chaos), with BLOSUM62-based TCRdist calculated between CDR3 peptides within each V-J. Welch's t-statistics and random forest reduced roughly 540 V-J features to roughly 13, which were used in a naive Bayes classifier (R e1071). The public reads were quality trimmed at Q25 with fastp and then assembled into clones with MiXCR by TCRdb, keeping productive beta chains. Merged by CDR3 protein, the rows form single entries marked with the most common genes and DNA. In this record, the V and J calls reflect TCRdb's handling and not the investigators' own analysis. Counted in this sample were hundreds of thousands of distinct CDR3 sequences; approximately 14% of them appeared once. The biggest ten clones account for around an eighth of the sample.

For CDR1 and CDR2, the germline V gene (reference sequence) lists DFQATT and SNEGSKA. From V the trimming removes 6 bases and from J it removes 4 bases, while the gene matches leave 2 bases of the junction unaccounted for. The CDR3 numbers 12 residues from cysteine through phenylalanine. Only the CDR3 region is kept as DNA, spanning 36 bases read in frame from base 1. This clonotype was picked up a small number of times. The specificity of this receptor is unknown. No much larger clonotype is one base removed from it; base qualities were not supplied. The sample was blood. The receptor's source is a woman in her forties or fifties with Graves' ophthalmopathy. The chain was built from TRBV20-1 and TRBJ2-4; 8 bases in the middle match TRBD1. The DNA sequence is as follows: TGCAGTGCCTGGGACAGGAAAAACATTCAGTACTTC. This yields the protein CSAWDRKNIQYF.